These T cell receptor beta chains were read from a single sample in a study of graft-versus-host responses after intestinal transplantation. This table comes from immunoSEQ multiplex PCR, and its TCRdb copy is limited to in-frame clones, with some not included. The sample includes 3,500 to 5,000 clones, approximately 70% seen only once; the top ten take approximately 8%. Sequencing used ileum tissue, obtained 17 days after transplant. These receptors came from a human patient who received an intestinal transplant, so some T cells may come from the graft donor. CDR3s include the opening cysteine and the closing phenylalanine or tryptophan. Each record gives: J gene, V gene, clone size, D gene, CDR3 DNA, CDR3 protein. The D gene is left open where the match is weak. A row's size may be missing; if present it is once, few, many or a size class.

>TRBJ1-4|TRBV11-2|.|TRBD1
TGTGCCAGCAGCTTAGGCCAGGGGGAGTGGAGAACTAATGAAAAACTGTTTTTT
CASSLGQGEWRTNEKLFF
>TRBJ2-5|TRBV28|.|TRBD1
TGTGCCAGCAGTTTTAAGGACCAGGGGGCGCTCGGAGAGACCCAGTACTTC
CASSFKDQGALGETQYF
>TRBJ2-2|TRBV2|.|.
TGTGCCAGCAAGAGGACAGCGAACACCGGGGAGCTGTTTTTT
CASKRTANTGELFF
>TRBJ2-2|TRBV7-9|.|TRBD1
TGTGCCAGCAGCTTAGGACGACAGGGCTATCCCGGGGAGCTGTTTTTT
CASSLGRQGYPGELFF
>TRBJ2-1|TRBV11-2|.|TRBD1
TGTGCCAGCAGCTCTCGGGACAGGGGGGGAAATGAGCAGTTCTTC
CASSSRDRGGNEQFF
>TRBJ2-1|TRBV4-2|.|TRBD1
TGTGCCAGCAGTTACGGACAGGAAACCTCATACAATGAGCAGTTCTTC
CASSYGQETSYNEQFF
>TRBJ1-2|TRBV7-3|.|TRBD1
TGTGCCAGCAGCTCCGGGACAGGGACTGGCTACACCTTC
CASSSGTGTGYTF
>TRBJ1-4|TRBV5-1|.|TRBD1
TGCGCCAGCAGCCTGAGGCCGGGACAGGAAGAAAAACTGTTTTTT
CASSLRPGQEEKLFF
>TRBJ2-2|TRBV6-9|.|.
TGTGCCAGCACTAATACCGGGGAGCTGTTTTTT
CASTNTGELFF
>TRBJ1-2|TRBV18|.|.
TGTGCCAGCTCACCCGGCTCAGGGGTCTATGGCTACACCTTC
CASSPGSGVYGYTF
>TRBJ2-3|TRBV27|.|TRBD2
TGTGCCAGCAGTTTACTCAGGTCTATACGCGGGACTAGCGGGGGGACGGGGACAGATACGCAGTATTTT
CASSLLRSIRGTSGGTGTDTQYF
>TRBJ2-1|TRBV6-5|.|.
TGTGCCAGCAGTTACTCGGCTGAAGGGGCCTACAATGAGCAGTTCTTC
CASSYSAEGAYNEQFF
>TRBJ1-2|TRBV7-9|.|.
TGTGCCAGCAGCTTAGCGTCGGGATATGGCTACACCTTC
CASSLASGYGYTF
>TRBJ2-1|TRBV14|.|TRBD2
TGTGCCAGCAGCCAAGATCTGAGCGGGGGGGACAATGAGCAGTTCTTC
CASSQDLSGGDNEQFF
>TRBJ2-1|TRBV2|once|.
TGTGCCAGCAGTGAACGGGTTACCTACAATGAGCAGTTCTTC
CASSERVTYNEQFF
>TRBJ2-3|TRBV15|.|TRBD2
TGTGCCACCAGCAGAGAGCGGGGGGGCACAGATACGCAGTATTTT
CATSRERGGTDTQYF
>TRBJ2-3|TRBV5-1|.|.
TGCGCCAGCAGCTTGGCCCCCACAAGTACGCAGTATTTT
CASSLAPTSTQYF
>TRBJ2-1|TRBV6-4|few|TRBD2
TGTGCCAGCAGGCCCACTAGCGGGGCTCTCGATGAGCAGTTCTTC
CASRPTSGALDEQFF
>TRBJ1-4|TRBV14|.|.
TGTGCCAGCAGCCAAGATAGGGAGGGTAGAACTAATGAAAAACTGTTTTTT
CASSQDREGRTNEKLFF
>TRBJ2-4|TRBV27|.|TRBD2
TGTGCCAGCAGTTTACTAGCGGGGGGCCCCGGGGTGCGCTTC
CASSLLAGGPGVRF
>TRBJ2-1|TRBV7-6|.|TRBD2
TGTGCCAGCAGCTTGGTGGTTGGTGGCGGGGGGGCTTCCTACAATGAGCAGTTCTTC
CASSLVVGGGGASYNEQFF
>TRBJ2-3|TRBV10-3|.|.
TGTGCCATCAGTGAGTCGGGGACTAGCACAGATACGCAGTATTTT
CAISESGTSTDTQYF